This TCR beta chain was documented in a study of T cell responses to AZD1222 COVID-19 vaccine (dated by TCRdb to the early 2020s). In the study overall: A total of 230 or so trial participants underwent TCR sequencing, of whom 200 to 220 received two doses of AZD1222 and some 25 received two doses of the MenACWY control vaccine. Trial participants were enrolled into age subgroups of 18-55, 56-69 and 70-plus years, which contained approximately 150, 28 and 58 TCR-sequenced participants, respectively. Broad study findings and their caveats: Conclusions about previously exposed vaccinees are limited because only six or seven AZD1222 recipients were SARS-CoV-2 seropositive at baseline. Reportedly, close to half of the unique spike-specific TCRs recognized epitopes lying outside the regions that are mutated in the B.1.351 and B.1.1.7 variants. Because no day 14 peak-response samples were available, repertoires were characterized only after the peak T cell response. After two AZD1222 doses, both the breadth and the depth of spike-specific TCRs were significantly higher than at day 0 and than in MenACWY recipients. In the small 56-69-year group, the increase in depth fell short of significance, most likely because of low power. Vaccine-associated CD4 TCRs spanned the whole spike protein, with dominant responses in regions 160-218 and 743-854. Participants were mostly white British and included more females than males, and it was suggested by the authors that clonal diversity may have been underestimated.

With respect to this clone: The antigen it recognizes is unknown. No base quality values were provided; no much bigger clone lies one nucleotide off.

From its cysteine to its phenylalanine, the CDR3 spans 15 amino acids. Only the CDR3 portion is preserved as DNA: 45 bases, with reading frame beginning at the first base. The sample's time point label, decoded: baseline before first vaccination. The treatment or condition label on this specimen signifies: meningococcal conjugate vaccine given as trial control. Samples from vaccinated people were obtained from the UK trials COV001 and COV002, which included a single-blind randomized controlled phase 2/3 trial of AZD1222 (ChAdOx1 nCoV-19) in healthy adults. For TCRbeta chain sequencing, PBMC samples from trial participants were taken at day 0 and at day 28 after the second dose. The CDR3 regions of human TCRbeta chains were subjected to immunosequencing. The original pipeline was this. Repertoire TCRs were matched against a reference library of SARS-CoV-2-specific TCRs generated with the MIRA antigen-specificity platform. Breadth was defined as the fraction of unique TCRs that were SARS-CoV-2-associated. Depth was defined as the fraction of total T cells that were SARS-CoV-2-associated. Using the MIRA data, every spike-specific TCR was mapped to the spike region that the TCR reacted to and assigned to either a CD4 or a CD8 class. Log10-transformed breadth and depth values were compared by one-way ANOVA with Sidak's multiple comparisons tests. The immuneACCESS repertoire file appears here via TCRdb, limited to in-frame rearrangements. These files lack a portion of the clones; in checked studies, under half of the deficit traces to unresolved V genes, and the cause of the others is not known. V, J and clone size are taken as reported in that table, and D and trimming were inferred from the DNA itself. The sample yields 66,000 or so clones; less than 85% were counted once. The top ten clonotypes cover approximately 23% of the sample.

Specimen: peripheral blood, collected on day 0 of MenACWY control vaccination. The source is an adult in good health. The receptor chain draws on TRBV21-1 and TRBJ1-1. TRBV21-1 is shown as a pseudogene. The nucleotides are TGTGCCAGCCGCGAAGGACAGCGGCCGAACACTGAAGCTTTCTTT. Translation gives CASREGQRPNTEAFF.